The T cell receptor (beta chain) described here comes from a study of shared clonotypes between healthy human individuals. Across the whole study: Donors consisted of two women and a few men between 18 and 49.

With regard to this clone: Antigen specificity is unknown.

Donors comprised healthy HIV-negative adults lacking recent acute infections or vaccinations. Study findings and constraints: The donor pool, a small one, limited the genetic and exposure-history diversity represented.

About 28,000 T cell genomes, or approximately 300 ng DNA, went into replicate PCRs of unsorted PBMC. Here immunoSEQ multiplex PCR was the method, and the copy in TCRdb shows in-frame clones only, minus some. The sample holds 450,000 to 500,000 clones, 78% seen once. In germline, CDR1 is LNHNV, CDR2 YYDKDF (reference sequence). The germline V and J ends were trimmed by 0 bases and 6 bases, with 11 bases remaining between them. The CDR3 covers 14 residues. The sample was PBMCs. This TCR was recovered from a woman aged 40 to 55 in good health. Some clones in this sample may be carry-over from other donors' samples. The chain recombines TRBV15 with TRBJ1-2; D not resolved. CDR3 in amino acids: CATSRDRFPDGYTF. CDR3 coding DNA: TGTGCCACCAGCAGAGATCGATTCCCCGATGGCTACACCTTC.